This T cell receptor (beta chain) was recovered during a study of low-dose radiotherapy and immunotherapy resistance in tumors. The overall study: With fractions of 0.5 Gy given every 2 weeks, Cohort 1 accumulated a total of 6.5 Gy. Patients were treated with intravenous nivolumab at 240 mg every two weeks and were also dosed with ipilimumab at 1 mg/kg every six weeks.

V lost 1 base to trimming and J lost 5 bases, with 11 bases between them. The length of the CDR3 is 14 residues. Time point in this sample: after trial treatment. As for treatment: LDRT plus nivolumab, ipilimumab, low-dose cyclophosphamide and aspirin (RACIN trial). The therapy administered to donors comprised nivolumab, ipilimumab, aspirin, low-dose cyclophosphamide and low-dose radiotherapy. Alpha and beta chains were covered, as first-strand cDNA relied on TRAV- and TRBV-specific primers. It was with a constant-region primer and a V-primer adapter that TCRs were amplified over approximately 18 PCR cycles. One entry per CDR3 protein results from TCRdb running MiXCR on the reads. The table lists tens of thousands of distinct CDR3 sequences, under 55% of them singletons, with 5.7% in the top ten. This clonotype was found a few times.

This clonotype was sampled from a male donor with gallbladder cancer. The chain carries TRBV12-3 or TRBV12-4 and TRBJ2-5; D not resolved. The source was PBMCs, collected after low-dose radiotherapy plus immunotherapy. In nucleotides, the CDR3 is TGTGCCAGCAGTTTAGTTGGGGTCGGGGAGACCCAGTACTTC. Translating gives CASSLVGVGETQYF.